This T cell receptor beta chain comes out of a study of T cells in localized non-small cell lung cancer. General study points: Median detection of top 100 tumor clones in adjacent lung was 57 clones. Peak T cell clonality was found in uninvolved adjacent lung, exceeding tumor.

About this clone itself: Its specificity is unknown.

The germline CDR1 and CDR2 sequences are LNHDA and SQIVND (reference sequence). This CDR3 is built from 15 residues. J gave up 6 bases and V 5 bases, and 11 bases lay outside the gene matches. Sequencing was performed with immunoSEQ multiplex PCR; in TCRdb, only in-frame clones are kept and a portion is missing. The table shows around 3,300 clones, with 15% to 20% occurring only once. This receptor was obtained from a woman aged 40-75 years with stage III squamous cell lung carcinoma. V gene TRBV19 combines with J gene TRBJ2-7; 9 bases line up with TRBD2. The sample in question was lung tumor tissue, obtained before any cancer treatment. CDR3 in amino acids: CASSDQAGGLGEQYF. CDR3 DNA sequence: TGTGCCAGTAGTGACCAAGCGGGAGGTCTGGGCGAGCAGTACTTC. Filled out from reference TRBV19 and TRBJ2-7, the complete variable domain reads DGGITQSPKYLFRKEGQNVTLSCEQNLNHDAMYWYRQDPGQGLRLIYYSQIVNDFQKGDIAEGYSVSREKKESFPLTVTSAQKNPTAFYLCASSDQAGGLGEQYFGPGTRLTVT.